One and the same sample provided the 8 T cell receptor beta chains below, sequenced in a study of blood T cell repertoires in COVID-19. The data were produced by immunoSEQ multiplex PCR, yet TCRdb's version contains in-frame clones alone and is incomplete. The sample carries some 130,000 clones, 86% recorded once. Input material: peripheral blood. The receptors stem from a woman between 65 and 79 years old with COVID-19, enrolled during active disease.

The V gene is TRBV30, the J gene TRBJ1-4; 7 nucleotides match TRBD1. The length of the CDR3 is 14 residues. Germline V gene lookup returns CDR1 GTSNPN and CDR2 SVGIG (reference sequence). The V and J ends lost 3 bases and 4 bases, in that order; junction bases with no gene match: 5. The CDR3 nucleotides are TGTGCCTGGAGCACACAGGGGAATAATGAAAAACTGTTTTTT. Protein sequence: CAWSTQGNNEKLFF.

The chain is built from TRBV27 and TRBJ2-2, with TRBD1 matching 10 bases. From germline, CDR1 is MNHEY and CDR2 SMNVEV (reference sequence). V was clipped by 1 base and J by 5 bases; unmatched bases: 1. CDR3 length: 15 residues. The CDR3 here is CASSLWGQGTGELFF. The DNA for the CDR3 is TGTGCCAGCAGTTTATGGGGACAGGGGACCGGGGAGCTGTTTTTT.

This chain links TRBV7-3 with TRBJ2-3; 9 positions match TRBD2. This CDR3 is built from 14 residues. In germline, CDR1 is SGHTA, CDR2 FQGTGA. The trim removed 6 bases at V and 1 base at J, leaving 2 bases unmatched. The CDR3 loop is CASSRTSGTDTQYF. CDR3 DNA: TGTGCCAGCAGTAGGACTAGCGGCACAGATACGCAGTATTTT.

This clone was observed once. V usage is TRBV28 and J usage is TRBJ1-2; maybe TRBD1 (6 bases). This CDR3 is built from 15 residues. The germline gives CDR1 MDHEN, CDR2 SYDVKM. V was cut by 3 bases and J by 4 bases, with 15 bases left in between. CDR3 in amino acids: CASSLQGLLPYGYTF. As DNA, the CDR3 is TGTGCCAGCAGTTTGCAGGGGCTTCTGCCCTATGGCTACACCTTC.

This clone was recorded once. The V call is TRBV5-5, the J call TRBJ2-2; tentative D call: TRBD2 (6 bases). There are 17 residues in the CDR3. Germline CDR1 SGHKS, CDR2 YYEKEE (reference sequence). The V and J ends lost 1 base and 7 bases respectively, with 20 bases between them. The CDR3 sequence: CASSLQSRISGFGELFF. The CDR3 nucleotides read TGTGCCAGCAGCTTGCAATCAAGGATTAGCGGATTCGGGGAGCTGTTTTTT.

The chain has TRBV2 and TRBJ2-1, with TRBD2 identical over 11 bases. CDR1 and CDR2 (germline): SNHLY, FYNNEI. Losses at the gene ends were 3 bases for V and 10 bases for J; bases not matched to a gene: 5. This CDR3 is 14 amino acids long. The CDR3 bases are TGTGCCAGCAGTGACGAACTAGCGGGGGCCGAGCAGTTCTTC. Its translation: CASSDELAGAEQFF.

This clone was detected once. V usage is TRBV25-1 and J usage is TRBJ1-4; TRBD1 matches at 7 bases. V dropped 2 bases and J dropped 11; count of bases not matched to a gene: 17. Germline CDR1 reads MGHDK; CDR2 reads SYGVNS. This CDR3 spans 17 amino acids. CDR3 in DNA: TGTGCCAGCAGTGAACACGGGACAGCCCCAACACTCAGGAAACTGTTTTTT. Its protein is CASSEHGTAPTLRKLFF.

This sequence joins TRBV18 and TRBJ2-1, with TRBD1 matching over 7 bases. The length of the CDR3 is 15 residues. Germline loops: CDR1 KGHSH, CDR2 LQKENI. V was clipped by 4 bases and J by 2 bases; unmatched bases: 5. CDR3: CASSLRTGTYNEQFF. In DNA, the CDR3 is TGTGCCAGCTCACTGCGGACAGGCACCTACAATGAGCAGTTCTTC.